This TCR beta chain was sequenced in a study of naive CD8 T cells in extremely preterm neonates. Profiling relied on immunoSEQ multiplex PCR, and the TCRdb table lists in-frame clones only, not all of them. The sample has about 8,000 clones, just over 95% seen once; the top ten hold more than 2.5%. This CDR3 comprises 17 residues. J lost 4 bases, V lost 3 bases, and 9 bases had no gene match. Germline CDR1 SGHTA, CDR2 FQGNSA. The source of this sequence is a human donor in good health. Sequenced material: naive CD8+ T cells from blood. This chain joins TRBV7-2 and TRBJ2-3; TRBD1 matches 11 bases. This CDR3 is CASSFITEGQGADTQYF. DNA of the CDR3: TGTGCCAGCAGCTTTATCACCGAGGGACAGGGGGCAGATACGCAGTATTTT.